These 5 T cell receptor beta chains came from one sample sequenced in a study of T cells in tuberculosis. Assay used: immunoSEQ multiplex PCR; TCRdb lists only in-frame clones, some missing. Counted here are 29,000 or so clones, 92% occurring once; the ten biggest clones make up approximately 6.8%. Time point of the sample: new active TB diagnosis, blood taken before or within 7 days of starting treatment. This sample comprised PBMCs, obtained at tuberculosis diagnosis. These receptors all come from an adult with tuberculosis.

The chain is built from TRBV29-1 and TRBJ2-7; possibly TRBD1 for D (5 bases). CDR3 length: 12 amino acids. Germline V gene sequence: CDR1 SQVTM, CDR2 ANQGSEA. Trimming stripped 7 bases from V and 1 base from J, with 11 bases between. The CDR3 is CSGGFGSYEQYF. The CDR3 DNA follows: TGCAGCGGGGGCTTCGGGTCCTACGAGCAGTACTTC.

The chain recombines TRBV21-1 with TRBJ2-2; TRBD1, the table's D call, was not compared with the DNA. TRBV21-1 constitutes a pseudogene. The CDR3 runs 15 residues. This CDR3 reads CASSPRTGRTGELFF. The CDR3 region has the DNA TGTGCCAGCAGCCCAAGGACAGGGCGAACCGGGGAGCTGTTTTTT.

This clone was counted only a few times. This chain uses TRBV6-5 with TRBJ1-1; 11 bases agree with TRBD1. V dropped 3 bases and J dropped 1; count of bases not matched to a gene: 4. CDR1 is MNHEY and CDR2 is SVGAGI in the germline V gene. This CDR3 comprises 16 residues. CDR3 in DNA: TGTGCCAGCAGTTATTGGACAGGGGGCAAGAACACTGAAGCTTTCTTT. Encoded protein: CASSYWTGGKNTEAFF.

DNA for the CDR3: TGTGCCAGCAGCCGGGACAGGGAAGGAAAACTGTTTTTT. Translating it yields CASSRDREGKLFF. The chain joins TRBV6-1 to TRBJ1-4; TRBD1 matches at 9 bases. J gave up 10 bases and V 6 bases, and 6 bases lay outside the gene matches. This CDR3 spans 13 amino acids. In germline, CDR1 is MNHNS, CDR2 SASEGT.

The gene calls are TRBV2 and TRBJ1-5; 7 bases map to TRBD1. J lost 3 bases, V lost 7 bases, and 12 bases had no gene match. The CDR3 covers 16 residues. Germline V gene lookup returns CDR1 SNHLY and CDR2 FYNNEI. As DNA, the CDR3 is TGTGCCAGCACCGAGACAGGGACGCGGAACAATCAGCCCCAGCATTTT. Protein product: CASTETGTRNNQPQHF.